Listed here is a single T cell receptor beta chain. Its antigen is not known. The TCR beta CDR3 regions underwent amplification from RNA transcripts. HTBI primers served in a first-round RT-PCR, which a second-round multiplex PCR followed. TCRdb ran MiXCR on the multiplex PCR reads and lists one entry per CDR3 protein. The table lists about 410,000 distinct CDR3 sequences, around 20% of them singletons. Presentation of ophthalmopathy in the donors involved moderate-to-severe activity, CAS ≥3, NOSPECS ≥4 and a duration under 3 months. The sample belongs to a study of Graves' ophthalmopathy and Graves' hyperthyroidism. Turning to the study itself: Peripheral blood samples were taken at initial diagnosis, before any treatment. Study-wide points: Appearing in blood as well were most expanded thyroid clonotypes above 0.001 frequency.

Trimming pared 6 bases from V and 4 bases from J, leaving 12 bases between. The CDR3 extends over 13 amino acids. Per the germline V gene, CDR1 is MNHNS and CDR2 is SASEGT. The V call is TRBV6-1, the J call TRBJ1-2; tentative D call: TRBD1 (6 bases). The TCR sequence derives from a woman younger than 35 with Graves' ophthalmopathy. Material for sequencing was peripheral blood. The CDR3 bases are TGTGCCAGCAGCTGGACAGAGTTCTATGGCTACACCTTC. This gives the protein CASSWTEFYGYTF.